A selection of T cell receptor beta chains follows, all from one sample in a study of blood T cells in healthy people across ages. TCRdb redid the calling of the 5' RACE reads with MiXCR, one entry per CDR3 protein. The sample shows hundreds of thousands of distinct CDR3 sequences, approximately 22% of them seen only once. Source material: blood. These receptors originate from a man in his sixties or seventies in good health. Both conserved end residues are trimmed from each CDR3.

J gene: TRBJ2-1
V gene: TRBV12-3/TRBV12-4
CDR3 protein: ASSLGRSSYNEQF

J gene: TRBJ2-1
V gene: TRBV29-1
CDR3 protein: SSSGGYEQF

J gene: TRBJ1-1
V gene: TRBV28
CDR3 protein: ASSAPPGNTEAF

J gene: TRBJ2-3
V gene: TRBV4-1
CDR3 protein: ASSHARLAGKDTQY

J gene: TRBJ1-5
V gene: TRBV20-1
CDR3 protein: SGGVGYRQPQH

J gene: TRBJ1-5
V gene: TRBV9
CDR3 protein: ASSVEGAIKPQH

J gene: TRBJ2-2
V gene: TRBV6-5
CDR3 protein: ASSLGQGLGGELF

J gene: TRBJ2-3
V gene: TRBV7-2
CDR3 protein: ASSRRWESDTQY

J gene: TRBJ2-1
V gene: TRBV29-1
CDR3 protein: SGGQGSYNEQF

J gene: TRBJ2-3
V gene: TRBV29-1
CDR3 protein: SVNFGSSSRVPDTQY

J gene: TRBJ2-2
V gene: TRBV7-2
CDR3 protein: ASSLDGQPTRELF

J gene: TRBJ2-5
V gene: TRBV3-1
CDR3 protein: ASSQAALGQETQY

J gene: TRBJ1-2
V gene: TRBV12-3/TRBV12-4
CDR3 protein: ASSAGSVNGYT

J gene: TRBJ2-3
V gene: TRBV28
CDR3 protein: ASSFGSGGSTQY

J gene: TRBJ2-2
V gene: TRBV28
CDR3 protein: ASRYGMNTGELF

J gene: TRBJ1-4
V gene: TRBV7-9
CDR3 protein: ASSLVRATNEKLF

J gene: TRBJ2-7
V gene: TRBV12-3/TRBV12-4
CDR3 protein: ASRFGTQGYEQY

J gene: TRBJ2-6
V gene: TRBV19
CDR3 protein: ASSTSDSTRPGANVLT

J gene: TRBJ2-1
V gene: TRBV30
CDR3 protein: AWHGPSPYNEQF

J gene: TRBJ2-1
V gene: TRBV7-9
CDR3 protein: ANSLAGTNNEQF

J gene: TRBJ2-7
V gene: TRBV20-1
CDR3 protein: SARDPSGGSYEQY

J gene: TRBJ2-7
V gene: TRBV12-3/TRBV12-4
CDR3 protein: ASSLGEGSEQY

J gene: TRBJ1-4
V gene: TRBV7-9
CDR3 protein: ASSLTGSPQAEKLF

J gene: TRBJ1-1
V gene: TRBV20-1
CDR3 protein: SAAQGASEAF

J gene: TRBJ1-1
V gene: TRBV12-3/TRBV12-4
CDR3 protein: ASSLARDDTEAF

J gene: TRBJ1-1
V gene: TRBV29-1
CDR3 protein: SAGRQGTEAF

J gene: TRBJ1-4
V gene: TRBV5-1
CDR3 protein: ASSLAGQGYEKLF

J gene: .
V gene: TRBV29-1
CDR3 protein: SVQSGGYNNEQF

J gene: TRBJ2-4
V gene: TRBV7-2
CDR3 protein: ASNNVGLGDIQY

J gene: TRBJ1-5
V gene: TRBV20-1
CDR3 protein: SASTYIHSNQPQH

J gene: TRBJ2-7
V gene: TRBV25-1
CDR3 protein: ASSDLARGPHEQY

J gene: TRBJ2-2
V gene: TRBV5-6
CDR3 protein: ASSFFRTSNTGELF

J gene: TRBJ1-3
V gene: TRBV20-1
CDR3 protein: SARLGSGNTIY

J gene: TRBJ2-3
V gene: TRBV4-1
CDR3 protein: ASSQDWEAGGFTDTQY

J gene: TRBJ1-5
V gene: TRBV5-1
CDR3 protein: ASSPQTGVQPQH

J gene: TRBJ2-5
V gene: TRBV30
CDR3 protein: AWTAQETQY

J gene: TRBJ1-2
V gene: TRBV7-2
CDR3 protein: ASSLTRDYGYT

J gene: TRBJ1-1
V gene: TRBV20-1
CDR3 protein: SARAGTGGWRNTEAF

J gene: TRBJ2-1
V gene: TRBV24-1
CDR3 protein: ATSDQTVVNEQF

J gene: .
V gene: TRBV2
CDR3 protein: ASSSRGWKGSYEQY

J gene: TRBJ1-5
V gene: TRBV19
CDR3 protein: ASSPHRDRVGVQPQH

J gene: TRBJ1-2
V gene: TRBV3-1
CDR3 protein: ASSGLAGYT

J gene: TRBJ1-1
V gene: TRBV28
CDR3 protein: ASSGRQTMNTEAF

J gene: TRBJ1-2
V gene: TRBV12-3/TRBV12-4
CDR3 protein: ASSPWGAINYGYT

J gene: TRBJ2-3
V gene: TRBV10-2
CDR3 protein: ASRGKLDNADTQY

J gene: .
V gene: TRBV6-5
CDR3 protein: ASSSGAGGAPNEQF

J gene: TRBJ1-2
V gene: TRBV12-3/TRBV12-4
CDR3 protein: ASSLVPHGYT

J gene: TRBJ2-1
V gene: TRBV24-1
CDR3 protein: ATSDTGTSGGNEQF